This T cell receptor (beta chain) was sequenced during a study of T cell repertoires in cytomegalovirus infection. Looking at the study overall: HLA-B-restricted CMV epitopes that are well studied were used alongside recently identified HLA-C-restricted ones.

As concerns this clonotype: Antigen unknown.

The CDR3 totals 14 residues. The germline V gene has CDR1 MNHEY and CDR2 SMNVEV (reference sequence). V dropped 3 bases and J dropped 5 bases, with 8 bases sitting between them. TCRdb re-called the reads with MiXCR, one entry per CDR3 protein. The sample has around 69,000 distinct CDR3 sequences; 25% to 30% are singletons. Study results and caveats: Accumulated public TCR beta family frequency recognized individuals carrying CMV together with the relevant HLA. Ex vivo, HLA-C-restricted CMV-specific TCR beta clonotypes prevailed over the rest of the response.

This sequence originates from a human donor in good health (CMV status not recorded). Some clones in this sample may be carry-over from other donors' samples. Sequences were derived from CD8+ T cells from cultured PBMCs, sampled from culture after CMV antigen stimulation. The chain combines TRBV27 with TRBJ1-6; D is uncertain. In DNA form, the CDR3 reads TGTGCCAGCAGTTTGGTGGGTCATAATTCACCCCTCCACTTT. This codes for CASSLVGHNSPLHF.